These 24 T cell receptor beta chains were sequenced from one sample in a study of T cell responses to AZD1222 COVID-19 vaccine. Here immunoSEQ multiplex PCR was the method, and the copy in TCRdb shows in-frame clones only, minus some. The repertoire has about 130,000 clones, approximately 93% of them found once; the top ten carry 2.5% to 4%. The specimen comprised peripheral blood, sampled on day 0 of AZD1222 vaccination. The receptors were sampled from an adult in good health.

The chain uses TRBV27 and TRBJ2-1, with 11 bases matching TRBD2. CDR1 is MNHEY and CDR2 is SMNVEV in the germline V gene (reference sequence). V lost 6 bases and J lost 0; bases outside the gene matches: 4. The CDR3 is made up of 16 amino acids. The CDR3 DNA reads TGTGCCAGCAGCGACACTAGCGGGGGCTCCTACAATGAGCAGTTCTTC. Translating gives CASSDTSGGSYNEQFF.

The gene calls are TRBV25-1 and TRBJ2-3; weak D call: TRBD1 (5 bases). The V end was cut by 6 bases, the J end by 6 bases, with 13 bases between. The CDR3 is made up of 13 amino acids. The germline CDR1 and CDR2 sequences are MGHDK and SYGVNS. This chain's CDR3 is CASRGRGLDTQYF. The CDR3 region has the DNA TGTGCCAGCAGGGGAAGGGGCCTGGATACGCAGTATTTT.

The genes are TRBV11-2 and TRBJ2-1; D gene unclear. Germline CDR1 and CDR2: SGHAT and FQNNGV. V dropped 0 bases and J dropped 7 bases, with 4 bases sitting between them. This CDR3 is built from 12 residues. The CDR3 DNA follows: TGTGCCAGCAGCTTAGATAGTAATGAGCAGTTCTTC. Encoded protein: CASSLDSNEQFF.

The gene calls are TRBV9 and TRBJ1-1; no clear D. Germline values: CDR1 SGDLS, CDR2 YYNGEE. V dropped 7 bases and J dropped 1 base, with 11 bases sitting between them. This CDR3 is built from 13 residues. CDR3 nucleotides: TGTGCCAGCCGGCAGGTAGGGAACACTGAAGCTTTCTTT. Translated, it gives CASRQVGNTEAFF.

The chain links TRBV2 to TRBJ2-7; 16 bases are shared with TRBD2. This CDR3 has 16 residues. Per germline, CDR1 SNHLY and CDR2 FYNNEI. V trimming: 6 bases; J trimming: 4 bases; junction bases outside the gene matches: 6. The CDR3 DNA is TGTGCCAGCAGGGGACTAGCGGGAGGGCCAGGGTACGAGCAGTACTTC. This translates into CASRGLAGGPGYEQYF.

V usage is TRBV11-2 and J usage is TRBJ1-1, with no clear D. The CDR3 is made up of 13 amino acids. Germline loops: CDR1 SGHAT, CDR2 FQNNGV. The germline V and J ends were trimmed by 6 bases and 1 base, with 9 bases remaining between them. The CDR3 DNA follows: TGTGCCAGCAGATCGGTCCGGAACACTGAAGCTTTCTTT. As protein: CASRSVRNTEAFF.

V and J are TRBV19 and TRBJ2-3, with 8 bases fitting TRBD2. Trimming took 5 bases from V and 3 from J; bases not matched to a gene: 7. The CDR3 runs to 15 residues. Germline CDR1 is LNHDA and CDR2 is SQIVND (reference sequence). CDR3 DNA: TGTGCCAGTAGTCCCAGCGGGAGTCGGACAGATACGCAGTATTTT. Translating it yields CASSPSGSRTDTQYF.

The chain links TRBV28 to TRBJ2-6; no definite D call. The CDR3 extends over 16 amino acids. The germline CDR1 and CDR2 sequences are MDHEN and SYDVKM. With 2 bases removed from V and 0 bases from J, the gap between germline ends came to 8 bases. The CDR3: CASSLDRSSGANVLTF. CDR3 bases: TGTGCCAGCAGTTTAGACCGTAGCTCTGGGGCCAACGTCCTGACTTTC.

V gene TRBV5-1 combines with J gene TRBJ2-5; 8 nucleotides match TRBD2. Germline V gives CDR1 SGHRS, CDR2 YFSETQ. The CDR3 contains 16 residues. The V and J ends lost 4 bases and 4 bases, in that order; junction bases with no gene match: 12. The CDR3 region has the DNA TGCGCCAGCAGCCCGTGGGCTGCGGGAGGTGGAGAGACCCAGTACTTC. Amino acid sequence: CASSPWAAGGGETQYF.

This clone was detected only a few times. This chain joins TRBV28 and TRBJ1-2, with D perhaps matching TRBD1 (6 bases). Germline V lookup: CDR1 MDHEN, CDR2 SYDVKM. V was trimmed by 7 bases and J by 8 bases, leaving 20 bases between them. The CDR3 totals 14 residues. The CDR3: CASTPFPGADGYTF. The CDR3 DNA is TGTGCCAGCACCCCTTTCCCAGGGGCGGACGGCTACACCTTC.

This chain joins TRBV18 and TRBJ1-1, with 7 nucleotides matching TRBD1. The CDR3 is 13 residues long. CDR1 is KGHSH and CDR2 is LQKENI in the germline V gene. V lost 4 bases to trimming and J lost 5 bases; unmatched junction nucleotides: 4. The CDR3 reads CASSRQGGTEAFF. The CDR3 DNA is TGTGCCAGCTCACGACAGGGCGGTACTGAAGCTTTCTTT.

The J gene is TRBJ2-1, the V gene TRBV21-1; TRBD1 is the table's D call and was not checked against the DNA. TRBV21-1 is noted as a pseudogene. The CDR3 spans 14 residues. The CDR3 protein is CASSTGAPYNEQFF. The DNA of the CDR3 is TGTGCCAGCAGCACAGGGGCGCCCTACAATGAGCAGTTCTTC.

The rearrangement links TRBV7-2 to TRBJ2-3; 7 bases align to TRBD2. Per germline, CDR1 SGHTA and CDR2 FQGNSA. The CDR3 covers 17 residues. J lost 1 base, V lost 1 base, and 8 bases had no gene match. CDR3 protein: CASSLEFLAGGTDTQYF. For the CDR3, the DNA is TGTGCCAGCAGCTTAGAGTTCCTGGCGGGGGGCACAGATACGCAGTATTTT.

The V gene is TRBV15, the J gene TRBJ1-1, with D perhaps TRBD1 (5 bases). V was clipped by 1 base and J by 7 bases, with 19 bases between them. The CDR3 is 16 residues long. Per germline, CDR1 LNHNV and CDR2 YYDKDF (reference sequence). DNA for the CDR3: TGTGCCACCAGCAGAGGAGCAGGGTTAATAAGGGGTGAAGCTTTCTTT. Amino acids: CATSRGAGLIRGEAFF.

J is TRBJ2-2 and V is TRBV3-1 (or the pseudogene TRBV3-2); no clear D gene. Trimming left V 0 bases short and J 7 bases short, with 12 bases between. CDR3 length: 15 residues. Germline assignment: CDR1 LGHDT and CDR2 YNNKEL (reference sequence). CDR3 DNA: TGTGCCAGCAGCCAAGATTTAAGAGTCAGCGGGGAGCTGTTTTTT. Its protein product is CASSQDLRVSGELFF.

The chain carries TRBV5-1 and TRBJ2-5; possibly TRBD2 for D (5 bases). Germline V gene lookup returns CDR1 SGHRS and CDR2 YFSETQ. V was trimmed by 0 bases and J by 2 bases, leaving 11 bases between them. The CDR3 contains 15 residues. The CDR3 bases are TGCGCCAGCAGCTTGGCCGGACTGACACAAGAGACCCAGTACTTC. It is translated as CASSLAGLTQETQYF.

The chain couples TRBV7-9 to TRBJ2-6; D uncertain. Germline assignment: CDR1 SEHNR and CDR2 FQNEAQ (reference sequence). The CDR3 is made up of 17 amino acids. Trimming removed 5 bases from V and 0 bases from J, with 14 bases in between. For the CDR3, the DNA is TGTGCCAGCAGCCGATTCCGGGTACACTCTGGGGCCAACGTCCTGACTTTC. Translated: CASSRFRVHSGANVLTF. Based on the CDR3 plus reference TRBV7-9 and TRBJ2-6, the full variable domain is DTGVSQNPRHKITKRGQNVTFRCDPISEHNRLYWYRQTLGQGPEFLTYFQNEAQLEKSRLLSDRFSAERPKGSFSTLEIQRTEQGDSAMYLCASSRFRVHSGANVLTFGAGSRLTVL.

The CDR3 loop is CASSQQAPTLYEQYF. CDR3 coding DNA: TGTGCCAGCAGCCAACAGGCCCCCACCCTCTACGAGCAGTACTTC. This rearrangement joins TRBV3-1 (or the pseudogene TRBV3-2) to TRBJ2-7, with D hard to call. This CDR3 spans 15 amino acids. Germline CDR1 is LGHDT and CDR2 is YNNKEL (reference sequence). V was pared by 2 bases and J by 3 bases, with 14 bases between.

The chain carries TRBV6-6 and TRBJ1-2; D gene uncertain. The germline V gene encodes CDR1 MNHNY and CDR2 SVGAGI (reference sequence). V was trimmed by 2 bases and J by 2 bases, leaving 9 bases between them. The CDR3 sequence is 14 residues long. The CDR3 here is CASSYGDNNYGYTF. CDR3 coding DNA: TGTGCCAGCAGTTACGGAGATAACAACTATGGCTACACCTTC.

The DNA of the CDR3 is TGCGCCAGCAGCCAAGTCGCTGGGACTAGCGGGAGGGATGAGCAGTTCTTC. It encodes CASSQVAGTSGRDEQFF. This rearrangement joins TRBV4-1 to TRBJ2-1; TRBD2 agrees at 16 bases. The CDR3 contains 17 residues. The germline gives CDR1 MGHRA, CDR2 YSYEKL. Losses at the gene ends were 1 base for V and 8 bases for J; bases not matched to a gene: 5.

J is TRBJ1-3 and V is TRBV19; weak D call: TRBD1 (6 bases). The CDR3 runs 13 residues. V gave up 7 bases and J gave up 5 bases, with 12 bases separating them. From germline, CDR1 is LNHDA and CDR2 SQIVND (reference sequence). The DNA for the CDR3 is TGTGCCAGTACTCGACAGGACAGAAACACCATATATTTT. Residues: CASTRQDRNTIYF.

This CDR3 is CASSLLGRNHVGGTEAFF. In DNA, the CDR3 is TGTGCCAGCAGCCTCCTCGGACGTAACCACGTCGGCGGCACTGAAGCTTTCTTT. This chain uses TRBV12-1 with TRBJ1-1. TRBV12-1 is termed a pseudogene. This CDR3 region has 18 residues.

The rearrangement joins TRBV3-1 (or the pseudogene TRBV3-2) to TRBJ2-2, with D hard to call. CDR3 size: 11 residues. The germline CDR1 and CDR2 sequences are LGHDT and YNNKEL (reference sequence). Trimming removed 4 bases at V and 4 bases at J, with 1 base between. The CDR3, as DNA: TGTGCCAGCAGCCTCACCGGGGAGCTGTTTTTT. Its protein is CASSLTGELFF.

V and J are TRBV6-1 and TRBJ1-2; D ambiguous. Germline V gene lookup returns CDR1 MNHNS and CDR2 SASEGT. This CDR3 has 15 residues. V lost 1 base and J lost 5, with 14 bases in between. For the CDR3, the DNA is TGTGCCAGCAGTGAAGAGAGGTTGCTGGGGTATGGCTACACCTTC. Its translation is CASSEERLLGYGYTF.